Listed here are 12 T cell receptor beta chains from one sample, sequenced in a study of STAT3 mutations in large granular lymphocyte leukemia. Only in-frame clones appear in the TCRdb table, and some are missing; sequencing was by immunoSEQ multiplex PCR. Of around 29,000 clones listed, approximately 86% are singletons. General study findings and limits: At least one immunodominant TCR beta clonotype appeared in every T-cell large granular lymphocyte leukemia patient.

Their cognate antigens are unknown. Sequencing was done on a sample of peripheral blood mononuclear cells. Receptors were obtained from a man in his sixties with T-cell large granular lymphocyte leukemia. Some clones in this sample may be carry-over from other donors' samples.

This chain joins TRBV2 and TRBJ2-5; D uncertain. The ends were cut back, 3 bases at V and 9 bases at J, with 8 bases in the middle. This CDR3 has 11 residues. Germline-derived CDR1 and CDR2 are SNHLY and FYNNEI. The CDR3 sequence is CASSDSVAQYF. CDR3 nucleotide sequence: TGTGCCAGCAGTGACTCCGTCGCCCAGTACTTC.

The genes are TRBV7-3 and TRBJ1-2, with TRBD1 identical over 10 bases. The junction had 8 bases not matched to a gene; V was cut back by 3 bases and J by 1 base. The CDR3 is 17 amino acids. CDR1 and CDR2 (germline): SGHTA, FQGTGA. This chain's CDR3 is CASSLGTGVNDNYGYTF. CDR3 DNA sequence: TGTGCCAGCAGCTTGGGGACAGGGGTGAACGATAACTATGGCTACACCTTC.

The genes are TRBV5-1 and TRBJ2-5, with no clear D. Trimming took 6 bases from V and 3 from J, leaving 9 bases between them. The germline CDR1 and CDR2 sequences are SGHRS and YFSETQ. The CDR3 covers 12 residues. CDR3 loop: CASTPGEETQYF. DNA for the CDR3: TGCGCCAGCACTCCGGGCGAAGAGACCCAGTACTTC.

This chain connects TRBV5-1 to TRBJ2-5; the D gene could be TRBD1 or TRBD2 (7 bases each). Germline loops: CDR1 SGHRS, CDR2 YFSETQ. There are 14 residues in the CDR3. V was trimmed by 3 bases and J by 4 bases, leaving 13 bases between them. CDR3 nucleotide sequence: TGCGCCAGCAGCTCAACAGGGGAGGGAGAGACCCAGTACTTC. This sequence encodes CASSSTGEGETQYF.

This clone was counted a single time. The chain uses TRBV7-6 and TRBJ2-7; no firm D call. Germline CDR1 is SGHVS and CDR2 is FNYEAQ. Trimming left V 6 bases short and J 6 bases short, with 15 bases between. The CDR3 sequence is 13 residues long. The CDR3 sequence: CASSQNAGFEQYF. CDR3 nucleotide sequence: TGTGCCAGCAGTCAAAACGCCGGTTTCGAGCAGTACTTC.

This chain connects TRBV5-1 to TRBJ2-3; unclear D gene. Looked up from germline, CDR1 is SGHRS and CDR2 is YFSETQ. The CDR3 is 14 residues long. V lost 4 bases and J 5 bases, leaving 14 bases between the germline ends. CDR3 in amino acids: CASSPIGSGDTQYF. The CDR3 DNA sequence: TGCGCCAGCAGCCCCATAGGTTCCGGAGATACGCAGTATTTT.

The chain has TRBV19 and TRBJ2-6; 12 bases align to TRBD1. V dropped 5 bases and J dropped 3; count of bases not matched to a gene: 11. Germline assignment: CDR1 LNHDA and CDR2 SQIVND (reference sequence). The CDR3 length is 19 residues. The chain's CDR3 is CASSAPPGQGAYGANVLTF. The DNA of the CDR3 is TGTGCCAGTAGTGCCCCACCGGGACAGGGGGCGTATGGGGCCAACGTCCTGACTTTC.

This rearrangement joins TRBV5-4 to TRBJ1-2; D is uncertain. V lost 3 bases and J lost 1, with 7 bases in between. The germline V gene has CDR1 SGHNT and CDR2 YYREEE (reference sequence). This CDR3 spans 13 amino acids. Written as DNA, the CDR3 is TGTGCCAGCAGCTCTCCCCTTAACTATGGCTACACCTTC. Protein product: CASSSPLNYGYTF.

The gene calls are TRBV10-1 and TRBJ1-6; TRBD1 matches 10 bases. Losses at the gene ends were 6 bases for V and 8 bases for J; bases not matched to a gene: 4. This CDR3 region has 14 residues. Germline lookup yields CDR1 WNHNN and CDR2 SYGVQD (reference sequence). The CDR3 DNA sequence: TGCGCCAGCAGCCGGGACAGGGGTGATTCACCCCTCCACTTT. It translates to CASSRDRGDSPLHF.

The chain links TRBV5-4 to TRBJ2-3; D gene uncertain. Trimming removed 5 bases from V and 0 bases from J, with 10 bases in between. This CDR3 is 14 amino acids long. Germline V gene sequence: CDR1 SGHNT, CDR2 YYREEE (reference sequence). CDR3 in amino acids: CASSLHESTDTQYF. The CDR3, as DNA: TGTGCCAGCAGTTTACATGAGAGCACAGATACGCAGTATTTT.

The chain combines TRBV5-1 with TRBJ2-7; tentatively, D is TRBD1 or TRBD2 (6 bases each). Trimming took off 3 bases at V and 4 bases at J, with 20 bases between the two ends. This CDR3 region has 16 residues. From germline, CDR1 is SGHRS and CDR2 YFSETQ. In nucleotides, the CDR3 is TGCGCCAGCAGCTCCAATCCGGGGGCTAGCTCTTACGAGCAGTACTTC. Translated: CASSSNPGASSYEQYF.

The chain carries TRBV7-9 and TRBJ2-2; TRBD2 matches 9 bases. This CDR3 contains 18 residues. Per germline, CDR1 SEHNR and CDR2 FQNEAQ (reference sequence). J lost 3 bases, V lost 1 base, and 9 bases had no gene match. The CDR3 sequence is CASSLDLSGRQDTGELFF. The CDR3 DNA reads TGTGCCAGCAGCTTAGACCTTAGCGGGAGACAAGACACCGGGGAGCTGTTTTTT.